This T cell receptor beta chain was sequenced for a study of blood T cells in healthy people across ages. Study-wide points: Diversity estimates from one million T cells were considered underestimates.

As for this clonotype: The antigen remains unidentified.

V was trimmed by 9 bases and J by 5 bases, leaving 17 bases between them. The CDR3 extends over 14 amino acids. Germline V lookup: CDR1 SNHLY, CDR2 FYNNEI. The authors ran a second PCR of 7 to 11 cycles using a sample-barcoded 5' primer and a J-beta primer mix. Each TCR beta cDNA got a 12-nucleotide random molecular identifier. TCRdb fed the 5' RACE reads into MiXCR, producing one record per CDR3 protein. The sample carries about 1.7 million distinct CDR3 sequences, under 30% recorded once. The chain uses TRBV2 and TRBJ2-1; the D call may be TRBD1 or TRBD2 (5 bases each). Input material: blood. This TCR came from a woman in her 30s in good health. CDR3 region: CASRDLASHNEQFF. CDR3 DNA: TGTGCCAGTCGGGACCTAGCATCCCACAATGAGCAGTTCTTC. The full variable domain, completed using reference TRBV2 and TRBJ2-1, is EPEVTQTPSHQVTQMGQEVILRCVPISNHLYFYWYRQILGQKVEFLVSFYNNEISEKSEIFDDQFSVERPDGSNFTLKIRSTKLEDSAMYFCASRDLASHNEQFFGPGTRLTVL.